This T cell receptor beta chain was sequenced in a study of OX40 agonist ivuxolimab in advanced cancers. Trimming stripped 0 bases from V and 1 base from J, with 7 bases between. The germline V gene has CDR1 SGHRS and CDR2 YFSETQ. The CDR3 covers 14 residues. A word on this clone: The antigen remains unidentified. Other DNA sequences from this sample encode an identical CDR3 as well.

Repertoires were generated with immunoSEQ multiplex PCR, while TCRdb's copy carries only in-frame clones and drops some. The table has 98,000 or so clones, less than 95% seen once. Study observations and caveats: Expanded peripheral T-cell antigen specificity went undetermined.

The clonotype originates from an adult with an advanced solid tumor such as melanoma, head and neck, liver or kidney cancer. The input for sequencing was CD4+ or CD8+ T cells sorted from blood, taken in a trial of the OX40 agonist ivuxolimab. The rearrangement joins TRBV5-1 to TRBJ1-1, with D possibly being TRBD1 (5 bases). Here the CDR3 reads CASSLAGGNTEAFF. The CDR3 DNA sequence: TGCGCCAGCAGCTTGGCCGGGGGGAACACTGAAGCTTTCTTT. The variable domain in full, completed from reference TRBV5-1 and TRBJ1-1, reads KAGVTQTPRYLIKTRGQQVTLSCSPISGHRSVSWYQQTPGQGLQFLFEYFSETQRNKGNFPGRFSGRQFSNSRSEMNVSTLELGDSALYLCASSLAGGNTEAFFGQGTRLTVV.